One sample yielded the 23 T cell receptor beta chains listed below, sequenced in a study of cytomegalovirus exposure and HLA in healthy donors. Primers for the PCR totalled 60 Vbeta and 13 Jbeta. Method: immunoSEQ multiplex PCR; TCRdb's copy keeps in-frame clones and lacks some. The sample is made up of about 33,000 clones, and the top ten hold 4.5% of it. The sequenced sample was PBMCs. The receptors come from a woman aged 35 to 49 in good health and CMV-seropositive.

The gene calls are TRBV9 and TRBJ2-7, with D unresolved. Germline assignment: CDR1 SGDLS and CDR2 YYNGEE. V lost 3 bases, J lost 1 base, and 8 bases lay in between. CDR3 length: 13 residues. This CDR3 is CASSGAPSYEQYF. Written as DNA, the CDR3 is TGTGCCAGCAGCGGAGCCCCATCCTACGAGCAGTACTTC.

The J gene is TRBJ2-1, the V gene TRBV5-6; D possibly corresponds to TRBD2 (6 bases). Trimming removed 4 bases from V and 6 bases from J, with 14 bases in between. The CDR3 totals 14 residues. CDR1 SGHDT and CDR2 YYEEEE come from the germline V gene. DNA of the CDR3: TGTGCCAGCAGCCCGGGACTGGACCTCAATGAGCAGTTCTTC. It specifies CASSPGLDLNEQFF.

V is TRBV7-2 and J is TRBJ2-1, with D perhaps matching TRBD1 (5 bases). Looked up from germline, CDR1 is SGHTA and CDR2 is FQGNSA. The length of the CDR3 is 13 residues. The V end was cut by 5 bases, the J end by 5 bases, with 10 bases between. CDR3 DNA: TGTGCCAGCAGCATCGACAGCGACAATGAGCAGTTCTTC. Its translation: CASSIDSDNEQFF.

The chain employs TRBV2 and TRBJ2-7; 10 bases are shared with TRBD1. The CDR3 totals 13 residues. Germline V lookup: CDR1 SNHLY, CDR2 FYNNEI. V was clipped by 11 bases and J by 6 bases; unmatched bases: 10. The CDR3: CAVRTGGPAEQYF. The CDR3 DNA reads TGTGCCGTCCGGACAGGGGGACCCGCCGAGCAGTACTTC.

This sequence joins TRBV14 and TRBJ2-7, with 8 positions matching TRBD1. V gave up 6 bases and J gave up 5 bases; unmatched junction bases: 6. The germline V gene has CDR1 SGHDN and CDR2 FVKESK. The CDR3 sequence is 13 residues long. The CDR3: CASRPGGRDEQYF. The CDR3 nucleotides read TGTGCCAGCAGACCAGGGGGCAGGGACGAGCAGTACTTC.

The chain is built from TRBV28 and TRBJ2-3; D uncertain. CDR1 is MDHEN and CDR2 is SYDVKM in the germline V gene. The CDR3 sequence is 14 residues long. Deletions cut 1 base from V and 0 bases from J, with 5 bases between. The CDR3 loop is CASSLSGSTDTQYF. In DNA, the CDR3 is TGTGCCAGCAGTTTATCAGGTAGCACAGATACGCAGTATTTT.

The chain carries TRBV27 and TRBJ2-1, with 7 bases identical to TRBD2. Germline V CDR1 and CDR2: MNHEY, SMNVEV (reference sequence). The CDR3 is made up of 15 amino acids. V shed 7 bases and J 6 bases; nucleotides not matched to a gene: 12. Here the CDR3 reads CASNQRGSSINEQFF. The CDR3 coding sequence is TGTGCCAGCAACCAGCGGGGTAGCAGTATCAATGAGCAGTTCTTC.

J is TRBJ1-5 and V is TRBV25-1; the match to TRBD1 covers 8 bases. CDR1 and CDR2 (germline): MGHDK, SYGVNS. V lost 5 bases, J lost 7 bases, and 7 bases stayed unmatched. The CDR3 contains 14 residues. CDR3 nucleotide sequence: TGTGCCAGCAGTCCTCAGGGGGCCTTACAGCCCCAGCATTTT. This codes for CASSPQGALQPQHF.

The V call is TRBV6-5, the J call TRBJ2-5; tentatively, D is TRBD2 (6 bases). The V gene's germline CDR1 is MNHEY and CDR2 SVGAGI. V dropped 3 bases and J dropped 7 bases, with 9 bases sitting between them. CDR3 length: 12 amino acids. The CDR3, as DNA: TGTGCCAGCAGTTATGTGGGGGGGACCCAGTACTTC. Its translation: CASSYVGGTQYF.

This CDR3 is CAWSVNTEAFF. In nucleotides, the CDR3 is TGTGCCTGGAGTGTCAATACTGAAGCTTTCTTT. The V call is TRBV30, the J call TRBJ1-1, with unresolved D. The V gene's germline CDR1 is GTSNPN and CDR2 SVGIG (reference sequence). The length of the CDR3 is 11 residues. V was trimmed by 0 bases and J by 5 bases, leaving 4 bases between them.

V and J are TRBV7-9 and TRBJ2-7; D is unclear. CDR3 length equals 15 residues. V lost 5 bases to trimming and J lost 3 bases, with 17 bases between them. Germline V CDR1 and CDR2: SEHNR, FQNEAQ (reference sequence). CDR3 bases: TGTGCCAGCAGCGGCGGATTGGGTGGTGGCTACGAGCAGTACTTC. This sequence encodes CASSGGLGGGYEQYF. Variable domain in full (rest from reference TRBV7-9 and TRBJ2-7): DTGVSQNPRHKITKRGQNVTFRCDPISEHNRLYWYRQTLGQGPEFLTYFQNEAQLEKSRLLSDRFSAERPKGSFSTLEIQRTEQGDSAMYLCASSGGLGGGYEQYFGPGTRLTVT.

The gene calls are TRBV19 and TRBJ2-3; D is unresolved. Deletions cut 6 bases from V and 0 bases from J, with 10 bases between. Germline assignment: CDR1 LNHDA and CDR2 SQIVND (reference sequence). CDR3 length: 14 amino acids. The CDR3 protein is CASSEARSTDTQYF. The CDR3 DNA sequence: TGTGCCAGTAGCGAGGCCCGGAGCACAGATACGCAGTATTTT.

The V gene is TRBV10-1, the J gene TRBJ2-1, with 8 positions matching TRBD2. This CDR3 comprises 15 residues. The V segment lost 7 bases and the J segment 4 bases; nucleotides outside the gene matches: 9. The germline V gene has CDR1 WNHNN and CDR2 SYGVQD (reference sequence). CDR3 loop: CASMDGASGYNEQFF. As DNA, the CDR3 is TGCGCCAGCATGGATGGGGCTAGCGGGTACAATGAGCAGTTCTTC.

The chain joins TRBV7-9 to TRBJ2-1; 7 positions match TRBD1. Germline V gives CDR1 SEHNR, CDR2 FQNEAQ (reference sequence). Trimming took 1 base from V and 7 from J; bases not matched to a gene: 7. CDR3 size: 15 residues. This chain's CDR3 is CASSLGTGAKNEQFF. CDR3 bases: TGTGCCAGCAGCTTAGGTACAGGGGCTAAGAATGAGCAGTTCTTC.

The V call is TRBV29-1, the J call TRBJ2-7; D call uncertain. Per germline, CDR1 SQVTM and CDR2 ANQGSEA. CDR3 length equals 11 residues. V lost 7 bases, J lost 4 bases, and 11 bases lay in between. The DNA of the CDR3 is TGCAGCGCCGTGCGGATTTACGAGCAGTACTTC. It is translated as CSAVRIYEQYF.

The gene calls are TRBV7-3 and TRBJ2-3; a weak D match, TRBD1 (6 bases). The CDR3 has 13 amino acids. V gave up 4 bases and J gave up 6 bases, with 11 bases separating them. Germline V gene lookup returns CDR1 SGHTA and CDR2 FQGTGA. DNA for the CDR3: TGTGCCAGCAGCTCCCTCCAGGGGGATACGCAGTATTTT. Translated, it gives CASSSLQGDTQYF.

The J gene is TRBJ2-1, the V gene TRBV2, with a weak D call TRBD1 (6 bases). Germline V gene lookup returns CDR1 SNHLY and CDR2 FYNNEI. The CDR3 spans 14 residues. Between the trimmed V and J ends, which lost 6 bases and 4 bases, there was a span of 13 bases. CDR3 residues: CASRADRAYNEQFF. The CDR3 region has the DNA TGTGCCAGCAGGGCGGACAGAGCTTACAATGAGCAGTTCTTC.

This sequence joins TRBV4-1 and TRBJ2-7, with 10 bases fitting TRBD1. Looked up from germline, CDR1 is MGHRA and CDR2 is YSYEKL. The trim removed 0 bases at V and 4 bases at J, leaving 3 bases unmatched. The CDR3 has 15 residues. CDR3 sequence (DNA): TGCGCCAGCAGCCAAGAATGGGACAGGGGTTACGAGCAGTACTTC. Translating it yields CASSQEWDRGYEQYF.

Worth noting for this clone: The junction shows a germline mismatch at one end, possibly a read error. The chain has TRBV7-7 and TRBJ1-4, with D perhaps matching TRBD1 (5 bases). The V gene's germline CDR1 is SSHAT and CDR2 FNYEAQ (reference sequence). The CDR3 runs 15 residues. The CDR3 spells CASSRLGGASEKLFF. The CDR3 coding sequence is TGTGCTAGCAGCCGTCTTGGAGGGGCTAGTGAAAAACTGTTTTTT.

Written as DNA, the CDR3 is TGTGCCAGCAGTTGGGAGTCACAAGATACGCAGTATTTT. This translates into CASSWESQDTQYF. The rearrangement links TRBV6-6 to TRBJ2-3; possibly TRBD2 for D (5 bases). In germline, CDR1 is MNHNY, CDR2 SVGAGI (reference sequence). V lost 4 bases, J lost 5 bases, and 10 bases lay in between. The CDR3 sequence is 13 residues long.

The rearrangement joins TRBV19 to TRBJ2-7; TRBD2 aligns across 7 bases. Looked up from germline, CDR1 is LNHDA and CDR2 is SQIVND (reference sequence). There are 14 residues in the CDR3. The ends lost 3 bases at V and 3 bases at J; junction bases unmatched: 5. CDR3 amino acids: CASSMRESIYEQYF. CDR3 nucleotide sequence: TGTGCCAGTAGTATGCGGGAGAGTATCTACGAGCAGTACTTC.

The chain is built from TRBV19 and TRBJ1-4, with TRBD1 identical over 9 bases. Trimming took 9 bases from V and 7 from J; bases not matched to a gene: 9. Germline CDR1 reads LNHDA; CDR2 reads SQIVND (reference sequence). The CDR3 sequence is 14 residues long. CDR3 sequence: CASFTGGRGEKLFF. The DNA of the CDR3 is TGTGCCAGCTTTACAGGGGGCAGGGGTGAAAAACTGTTTTTT.

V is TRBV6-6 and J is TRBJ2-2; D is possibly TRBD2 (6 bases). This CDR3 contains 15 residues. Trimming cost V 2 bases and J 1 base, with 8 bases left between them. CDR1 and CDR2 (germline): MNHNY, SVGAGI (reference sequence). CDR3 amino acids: CASSYAGMNTGELFF. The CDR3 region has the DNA TGTGCCAGCAGTTACGCGGGGATGAACACCGGGGAGCTGTTTTTT.